This T cell receptor beta chain was captured in a study of T cell responses to AZD1222 COVID-19 vaccine. Turning to this clone: Its specificity is not known.

The CDR3 covers 16 residues. The germline V gene has CDR1 MNHEY and CDR2 SVGEGT. Trimming took 0 bases from V and 4 from J, leaving 15 bases between them. Some clones are missing from TCRdb's copy, which holds only in-frame ones; the method was immunoSEQ multiplex PCR. The sample carries roughly 67,000 clones, around 88% recorded once. Study conclusions and caveats: Donors were chiefly white British, with a greater number of females, and clonal diversity was perhaps underestimated. Nearly half of spike-specific TCRs reportedly target unmutated variant regions. At study baseline, merely over 5 AZD1222 recipients were seropositive. Receipt of two AZD1222 doses was followed by a rise in Spike-specific TCR breadth and depth.

The sequencing used peripheral blood, collected on day 0 of AZD1222 vaccination. This clonotype was sampled from an adult in good health. V and J are TRBV6-2 or TRBV6-3 and TRBJ1-2; D unclear. The CDR3 loop reads CASSYSTAGGTYGYTF. The CDR3 DNA is TGTGCCAGCAGTTACTCGACGGCGGGAGGCACCTATGGCTACACCTTC.